Each of the 8 T cell receptor beta chains below was sequenced from the same sample in a study of OX40 agonist ivuxolimab in advanced cancers. The repertoire was sequenced with immunoSEQ multiplex PCR; TCRdb's copy has only in-frame clones and lacks some. Of about 47,000 clones listed, approximately 79% are singletons. Specimen: CD4+ or CD8+ T cells sorted from blood, collected in a trial of the OX40 agonist ivuxolimab. The receptors come from an adult with an advanced solid tumor such as melanoma, head and neck, liver or kidney cancer.

The gene calls are TRBV5-4 and TRBJ2-7; D not certain. The CDR3 has 13 amino acids. Trimming stripped 0 bases from V and 3 bases from J, with 7 bases between. Germline assignment: CDR1 SGHNT and CDR2 YYREEE (reference sequence). The CDR3 here is CASSLDERYEQYF. As DNA, the CDR3 is TGTGCCAGCAGCTTGGACGAGCGCTACGAGCAGTACTTC.

The chain employs TRBV5-6 and TRBJ1-2; D gene uncertain. The V gene's germline CDR1 is SGHDT and CDR2 YYEEEE. The ends were cut back, 0 bases at V and 2 bases at J, with 5 bases in the middle. The CDR3 spans 13 residues. The CDR3 protein is CASSLDGNYGYTF. For the CDR3, the DNA is TGTGCCAGCAGCTTGGATGGGAACTATGGCTACACCTTC.

The gene calls are TRBV19 and TRBJ2-7; D ambiguous. V lost 3 bases and J lost 5, with 11 bases in between. Germline CDR1 and CDR2: LNHDA and SQIVND (reference sequence). The CDR3 covers 13 residues. The CDR3 loop is CASSIGVSDEQYF. DNA for the CDR3: TGTGCCAGTAGTATTGGGGTTTCCGACGAGCAGTACTTC.

This chain joins TRBV5-4 and TRBJ1-1; possibly TRBD1 for D (5 bases). From germline, CDR1 is SGHNT and CDR2 YYREEE (reference sequence). The CDR3 is 14 amino acids. V was shortened by 4 bases and J by 5 bases, with 15 bases between the two germline ends. The DNA for the CDR3 is TGTGCCAGCAGCGGGACCCTCGGGGAGACTGAAGCTTTCTTT. The encoded protein is CASSGTLGETEAFF.

The genes are TRBV28 and TRBJ1-3, with 12 bases that match TRBD1. The J segment lost 0 bases and the V segment lost 3 bases, leaving 6 bases of the junction unmatched. Germline V lookup: CDR1 MDHEN, CDR2 SYDVKM. The CDR3 totals 18 residues. CDR3: CASSFSGDRGLSGNTIYF. CDR3 coding DNA: TGTGCCAGCAGTTTCAGTGGGGACAGGGGGCTCTCTGGAAACACCATATATTTT. The entire variable domain, with the rest obtained from reference TRBV28 and TRBJ1-3, is as follows: DVKVTQSSRYLVKRTGEKVFLECVQDMDHENMFWYRQDPGLGLRLIYFSYDVKMKEKGDIPEGYSVSREKKERFSLILESASTNQTSMYLCASSFSGDRGLSGNTIYFGEGSWLTVV.

The V call is TRBV14, the J call TRBJ2-4; either TRBD1 or TRBD2 may fit D (5 bases each). Germline-derived CDR1 and CDR2 are SGHDN and FVKESK. Deletions cut 2 bases from V and 0 bases from J, with 14 bases between. The CDR3 consists of 17 residues. This CDR3 reads CASSQYYGGLAKNIQYF. The CDR3, as DNA: TGTGCCAGCAGCCAATATTATGGGGGTCTAGCCAAAAACATTCAGTACTTC.

V usage is TRBV20-1 and J usage is TRBJ1-1; no firm D call. CDR3 length: 9 amino acids. V lost 4 bases and J lost 7, with 4 bases in between. Germline CDR1 reads DFQATT; CDR2 reads SNEGSKA (reference sequence). CDR3 nucleotides: TGCAGTGCTAATGTTGAAGCTTTCTTT. This gives the protein CSANVEAFF.

V usage is TRBV5-6 and J usage is TRBJ2-1; TRBD2 aligns across 11 bases. The ends lost 4 bases at V and 1 base at J; junction bases unmatched: 7. Germline V gene sequence: CDR1 SGHDT, CDR2 YYEEEE. The length of the CDR3 is 17 residues. CDR3 in DNA: TGTGCCAGCAGCCCCAAGCTAGCGGGGGGATCCTACAATGAGCAGTTCTTC. It codes for CASSPKLAGGSYNEQFF.